One T cell receptor beta chain is described in this entry. Its antigen is unknown. The entry originates in a study of CXCR3-negative and CXCR3-positive naive CD8 T cells. Overall study context: Total TRB output reached 130 million to 150 million reads, about 1.5 +/- 0.3 million per library.

Germline V gene data show CDR1 as SGHTA and CDR2 as FQGNSA. This CDR3 contains 18 residues. General study results and limits: CXCR3-positive naive cells had more hydrophobic TRB CDR3s than CXCR3-negative naive cells. Naive subsets were similarly diverse, while memory CD8+ repertoires were much less diverse. Memory, not naive, CXCR3-negative and CXCR3-positive cells differed in TRBV-TRBJ usage.

The TRB libraries of cDNA were built by UMI-labeled 5' RACE. TCRdb re-called the 5' RACE reads and catalogs CDR3 proteins one per entry, DNA excluded. This table holds under 75,000 distinct CDR3 sequences. This chain links TRBV7-2 with TRBJ2-1; TCRdb lists TRBD1, though no DNA is available to test this call. The sequenced sample was naive CXCR3- CD8+ T cells from blood. Subset reported: CD45RO-CCR7+CD27+CD95- naive CD8+ T cells lacking CXCR3 (TNR3-). This receptor was identified in a human donor in good health. Some clones in this sample may be carry-over from other donors' samples. The CDR3 spells CASSPQGFPRDRDVEQFF.